The source of this TCR beta chain is a study of type 1 regulatory T cells. On the study more broadly: An in vitro protocol generated T-allo10, a Tr1-enriched, alloantigen-specific CD4 T cell product.

This CDR3 is built from 14 residues. The V gene's germline CDR1 is DFQATT and CDR2 SNEGSKA (reference sequence). The V end was cut by 2 bases, the J end by 3 bases, with 11 bases between. This clonotype has just a few counts. Its cognate antigen is unknown. TCRdb recomputed calls from the reads with MiXCR, one row per CDR3 protein. This sample has 35,000 to 50,000 distinct CDR3 sequences, with 12% found just once. The TCR was taken from a human donor in good health. Sequenced sample: cultured non-Tr1 T cells, either the whole culture or a sorted T cell fraction (not recorded which). The V and J genes are TRBV20-1 and TRBJ1-3; D is possibly TRBD1 (6 bases). In DNA form, the CDR3 reads TGCAGTGCTAGACGGGGGGCGAATGGAAACACCATATATTTT. It codes for CSARRGANGNTIYF.